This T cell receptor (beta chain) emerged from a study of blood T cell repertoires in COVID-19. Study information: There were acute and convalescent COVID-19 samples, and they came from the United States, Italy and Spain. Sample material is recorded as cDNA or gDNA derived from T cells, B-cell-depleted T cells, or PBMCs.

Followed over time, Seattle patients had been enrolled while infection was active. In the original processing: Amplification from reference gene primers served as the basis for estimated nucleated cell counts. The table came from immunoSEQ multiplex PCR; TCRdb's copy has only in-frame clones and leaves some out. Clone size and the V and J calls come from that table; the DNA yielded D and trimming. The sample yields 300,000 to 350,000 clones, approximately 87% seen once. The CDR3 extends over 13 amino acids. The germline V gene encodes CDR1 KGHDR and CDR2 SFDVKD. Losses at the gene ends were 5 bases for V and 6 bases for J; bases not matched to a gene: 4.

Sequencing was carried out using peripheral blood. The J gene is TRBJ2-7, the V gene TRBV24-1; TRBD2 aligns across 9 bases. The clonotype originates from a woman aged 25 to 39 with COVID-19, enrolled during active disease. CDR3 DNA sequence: TGTGCCACCAGTGCTGGCGGGAGGGCCGAGCAGTACTTC. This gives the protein CATSAGGRAEQYF.